This is a list of T cell receptor beta chains from one sample in a study of neoadjuvant anti-PD-1 for oral cavity cancer. Clones were sequenced by immunoSEQ multiplex PCR, and TCRdb holds only the in-frame ones, with some missing. This table holds around 13,000 clones, approximately 70% found once. The source was PBMCs, collected before nivolumab (anti-PD-1) treatment. The receptors were gathered from a person between 40 and 85 years old with oral cavity squamous cell carcinoma. The CDR3 runs from the conserved cysteine through the conserved F or W. A D gene is named only where the DNA matches it firmly. Where a row states a size, it is once, few, many or the class of an expanded clone; other rows omit it.

D gene: TRBD2
V gene: TRBV6-4
clone size: -
J gene: TRBJ2-2
CDR3 DNA: TGTGCCAGCAGTGACTCCCCAGCGGGGGGAGAACACACCGGGGAGCTGTTTTTT
CDR3 protein: CASSDSPAGGEHTGELFF

D gene: -
V gene: TRBV7-9
clone size: few
J gene: TRBJ1-1
CDR3 DNA: TGTGCCAGCAGCCAGGGGACTGAAGCTTTCTTT
CDR3 protein: CASSQGTEAFF

D gene: -
V gene: TRBV27
clone size: -
J gene: TRBJ2-3
CDR3 DNA: TGTGCCAGCAGTTTCGCCTATTACACAGATACGCAGTATTTT
CDR3 protein: CASSFAYYTDTQYF

D gene: -
V gene: TRBV9
clone size: few
J gene: TRBJ1-1
CDR3 DNA: TGTGCCAGCAGCGTTGACAGCGTCACTGAAGCTTTCTTT
CDR3 protein: CASSVDSVTEAFF

D gene: -
V gene: TRBV29-1
clone size: once
J gene: TRBJ2-7
CDR3 DNA: TGCAGCGTTGCACCGGTGGGCTACGAGCAGTACTTC
CDR3 protein: CSVAPVGYEQYF

D gene: -
V gene: TRBV11-2
clone size: -
J gene: TRBJ2-5
CDR3 DNA: TGTGCCAGCAGCTTGGGAGAGACCCAGTACTTC
CDR3 protein: CASSLGETQYF

D gene: -
V gene: TRBV5-1
clone size: -
J gene: TRBJ2-3
CDR3 DNA: TGCGCCAGCAGCTTGATCTCGGAGGGTGGAACAGATACGCAGTATTTT
CDR3 protein: CASSLISEGGTDTQYF

D gene: TRBD1
V gene: TRBV7-8
clone size: -
J gene: TRBJ1-1
CDR3 DNA: TGTGCCAGCAGCTTTGCCAGGGACAGTAAAGCTTTCTTT
CDR3 protein: CASSFARDSKAFF

D gene: -
V gene: TRBV5-4
clone size: -
J gene: TRBJ1-6
CDR3 DNA: TGTGCCAGCAGCGAGACATGGGGTAATTCACCCCTCCACTTT
CDR3 protein: CASSETWGNSPLHF

D gene: TRBD2
V gene: TRBV29-1
clone size: -
J gene: TRBJ2-7
CDR3 DNA: TGCAGCGTTGTTCAAGCGGGAGCGGGCTACGAGCAGTACTTC
CDR3 protein: CSVVQAGAGYEQYF

D gene: -
V gene: TRBV20-1
clone size: -
J gene: TRBJ1-1
CDR3 DNA: TGCAGTGCAAAATACCCTGAAGCTTTCTTT
CDR3 protein: CSAKYPEAFF

D gene: -
V gene: TRBV7-8
clone size: few
J gene: TRBJ1-4
CDR3 DNA: TGTGCCAGCAGCTTAAACGGCAGGTCGAATGAAAAACTGTTTTTT
CDR3 protein: CASSLNGRSNEKLFF

D gene: TRBD1
V gene: TRBV5-3
clone size: once
J gene: TRBJ1-2
CDR3 DNA: TGTGCCATCCTAGGGGGCGGACAGGGCAAATATGGCTACACCTTC
CDR3 protein: CAILGGGQGKYGYTF

D gene: TRBD1
V gene: TRBV30
clone size: few
J gene: TRBJ1-6
CDR3 DNA: TGTGCCTGGAGCCGACAGGGAATCCCACCCCTCCACTTT
CDR3 protein: CAWSRQGIPPLHF

D gene: -
V gene: TRBV28
clone size: -
J gene: TRBJ1-2
CDR3 DNA: TGTGCCAGCAGTTTTCTGAGGGCAGGTGGCTACACCTTC
CDR3 protein: CASSFLRAGGYTF

D gene: -
V gene: TRBV2
clone size: -
J gene: TRBJ1-5
CDR3 DNA: TGTGCCAGCAGTTCCCTTGGGGATCAGCCCCAGCATTTT
CDR3 protein: CASSSLGDQPQHF

D gene: -
V gene: TRBV7-2
clone size: -
J gene: TRBJ2-3
CDR3 DNA: TGTGCCAGCAGGCAGGGGCTAGCCCCCACAGATACGCAGTATTTT
CDR3 protein: CASRQGLAPTDTQYF

D gene: -
V gene: TRBV5-6
clone size: -
J gene: TRBJ1-5
CDR3 DNA: TGTGCCAGCAGCTTGGGTACCAGGGAGGATCAGCCCCAGCATTTT
CDR3 protein: CASSLGTREDQPQHF

D gene: TRBD2
V gene: TRBV19
clone size: -
J gene: TRBJ2-7
CDR3 DNA: TGTGCCAGTAGTCTAGCGGGCCGCTACGAGCAGTACTTC
CDR3 protein: CASSLAGRYEQYF

D gene: -
V gene: TRBV11-2
clone size: -
J gene: TRBJ2-3
CDR3 DNA: TGTGCCAGCAGCTTAGGAACGGGTTCCCGCACAGATACGCAGTATTTT
CDR3 protein: CASSLGTGSRTDTQYF

D gene: -
V gene: TRBV7-2
clone size: few
J gene: TRBJ2-5
CDR3 DNA: TGTGCCAGCTCGGGAGTCCAAGAGACCCAGTACTTC
CDR3 protein: CASSGVQETQYF

D gene: -
V gene: TRBV5-5
clone size: -
J gene: TRBJ2-3
CDR3 DNA: TGTGCCAGCAGCTTGACAGCTACAATTTTCACAGATACGCAGTATTTT
CDR3 protein: CASSLTATIFTDTQYF

D gene: -
V gene: TRBV2
clone size: -
J gene: TRBJ1-6
CDR3 DNA: TGTGCCAGCAGTGATCGTCGGGATTCACCCCTCCACTTT
CDR3 protein: CASSDRRDSPLHF

D gene: -
V gene: TRBV7-8
clone size: -
J gene: TRBJ1-4
CDR3 DNA: TGTGCCAGCAGCCCCCATCTTAGGAGCGAAAAACTGTTTTTT
CDR3 protein: CASSPHLRSEKLFF

D gene: TRBD1
V gene: TRBV6-5
clone size: -
J gene: TRBJ1-1
CDR3 DNA: TGTGCCAGCCGATACCGCCGGCAGGGGGCAAGTGAAGCTTTCTTT
CDR3 protein: CASRYRRQGASEAFF

D gene: -
V gene: TRBV5-6
clone size: -
J gene: TRBJ1-6
CDR3 DNA: TGTGCCAGCAGCTTGGACTCGGGCTCTACGGATTCACCCCTCCACTTT
CDR3 protein: CASSLDSGSTDSPLHF

D gene: -
V gene: TRBV27
clone size: -
J gene: TRBJ2-3
CDR3 DNA: TGTGCCAGCAGTTTATCCCCATGGACGGCTAGCACAGATACGCAGTATTTT
CDR3 protein: CASSLSPWTASTDTQYF

D gene: -
V gene: TRBV7-6
clone size: -
J gene: TRBJ2-5
CDR3 DNA: TGTGCCAGCAGCTTAGCGGGGGGGCCGGGTGAGACCCAGTACTTC
CDR3 protein: CASSLAGGPGETQYF

D gene: -
V gene: TRBV15
clone size: -
J gene: TRBJ1-5
CDR3 DNA: TGTGCCACCAGCAGAGACCGGGCCCTTTGGGGTAGCAATCAGCCCCAGCATTTT
CDR3 protein: CATSRDRALWGSNQPQHF

D gene: TRBD1
V gene: TRBV15
clone size: -
J gene: TRBJ1-1
CDR3 DNA: TGTGCCACCAGCAGCCGGGACAGGCGAAACACTGAAGCTTTCTTT
CDR3 protein: CATSSRDRRNTEAFF

D gene: -
V gene: TRBV29-1
clone size: -
J gene: TRBJ1-2
CDR3 DNA: TGCAGCGTTGAAAGACAGACGATTCATGGCTACACCTTC
CDR3 protein: CSVERQTIHGYTF

D gene: -
V gene: TRBV29-1
clone size: once
J gene: TRBJ2-3
CDR3 DNA: TGCAGCGTCCCAACTAGCAGTGACACGCAGTATTTT
CDR3 protein: CSVPTSSDTQYF

D gene: -
V gene: TRBV19
clone size: -
J gene: TRBJ2-4
CDR3 DNA: TGTGCCAGTAGTCCTTTCGGACAGAGTTTTAAAAACATTCAGTACTTC
CDR3 protein: CASSPFGQSFKNIQYF

D gene: TRBD1
V gene: TRBV19
clone size: -
J gene: TRBJ1-4
CDR3 DNA: TGTGCCAGTAGTGCTGACAGGGGGACTGAAAAACTGTTTTTT
CDR3 protein: CASSADRGTEKLFF

D gene: TRBD2
V gene: TRBV5-8
clone size: few
J gene: TRBJ2-5
CDR3 DNA: TGTGCCAGCAGCTCCCCCGGACTAGCGGGAGTGGAGACCCAGTACTTC
CDR3 protein: CASSSPGLAGVETQYF

D gene: -
V gene: TRBV9
clone size: -
J gene: TRBJ2-1
CDR3 DNA: TGTGCCAGCGATGGTGGAGGGCTTCCGGGCCACAATGAGCAGTTCTTC
CDR3 protein: CASDGGGLPGHNEQFF

D gene: -
V gene: TRBV9
clone size: once
J gene: TRBJ1-4
CDR3 DNA: TGTGCCAGCTCCCGGCCCACAGGCAGCCTCGCCACTAATGAAAAACTGTTTTTT
CDR3 protein: CASSRPTGSLATNEKLFF

D gene: TRBD2
V gene: TRBV10-1
clone size: -
J gene: TRBJ2-1
CDR3 DNA: TGCGCCAGCAGTGACCTTCGGACTAGCGGGACAAATGAGCAGTTCTTC
CDR3 protein: CASSDLRTSGTNEQFF

D gene: -
V gene: TRBV5-1
clone size: -
J gene: TRBJ1-6
CDR3 DNA: TGCGCCAGCAGCTTGGGGTCAGTCAATAATTCACCCCTCCACTTT
CDR3 protein: CASSLGSVNNSPLHF

D gene: TRBD1
V gene: TRBV5-1
clone size: -
J gene: TRBJ1-3
CDR3 DNA: TGCGCCAGCAGCAGGGACAGGGGGCAATATGGAAACACCATATATTTT
CDR3 protein: CASSRDRGQYGNTIYF

D gene: -
V gene: TRBV30
clone size: -
J gene: TRBJ2-7
CDR3 DNA: TGTGCCTGGAGACAGGGGAGGTCCTACGAGCAGTACTTC
CDR3 protein: CAWRQGRSYEQYF

D gene: TRBD1
V gene: TRBV7-2
clone size: -
J gene: TRBJ1-5
CDR3 DNA: TGTGCCAGCAGCGTGACAGGGGGGATACAGCCCCAGCATTTT
CDR3 protein: CASSVTGGIQPQHF